This T cell receptor (beta chain) was identified in a study of blood T cell repertoires in COVID-19. Study summary: Specimens from acute and convalescent COVID-19 originated in the United States, Italy and Spain. Sources were T cells, B-cell-depleted T cells, or PBMCs; the material itself was cDNA or gDNA.

Germline CDR1 reads SGHRS; CDR2 reads YFSETQ. The CDR3 spans 15 residues. The ends were cut back, 0 bases at V and 0 bases at J, with 9 bases in the middle. In the source study's methods: Amplified reference gene primers provided the basis for estimating nucleated cell counts. The protocol was immunoSEQ multiplex PCR, while the TCRdb copy is restricted to in-frame clones and leaves out a portion. V and J calls plus clone size are reproduced from that table; the DNA served to infer D and trimming. Of around 140,000 clones in the sample, about 91% are singletons; the top ten hold nearly 0.95%. The sample was peripheral blood. The sequence came from a woman between 50 and 59 years old with acute or convalescent COVID-19. The chain employs TRBV5-1 and TRBJ2-5, with D hard to call. CDR3 in DNA: TGCGCCAGCAGCTTGGGACTCCGGTACCAAGAGACCCAGTACTTC. Protein sequence: CASSLGLRYQETQYF.